Below are 14 T cell receptor beta chains sequenced from a single sample in a study of siplizumab effects on memory and regulatory T cells. Profiled with immunoSEQ multiplex PCR; TCRdb holds only in-frame clones, not every one. The sample yields tens of thousands of clones, about 90% seen once. Sequenced material: Tregs sorted from blood. The origin of the receptors is a human donor in good health.

This clone was seen only a few times. The chain employs TRBV10-3 and TRBJ2-7, with D hard to call. V lost 5 bases and J lost 3, with 5 bases in between. CDR1 and CDR2 from the germline V gene are ENHRY and SYGVKD. CDR3 length equals 11 residues. This CDR3 reads CAISQNYEQYF. The CDR3 DNA follows: TGTGCCATCAGTCAAAACTACGAGCAGTACTTC.

The chain joins TRBV11-3 to TRBJ2-3; D is unclear. This CDR3 is 16 amino acids long. In germline, CDR1 is SGHNT, CDR2 YENEEA. V lost 5 bases to trimming and J lost 1 base, with 16 bases between them. The CDR3 loop is CASSARKGAGTDTQYF. The CDR3 coding sequence is TGTGCCAGCAGCGCTCGGAAGGGTGCTGGCACAGATACGCAGTATTTT.

This CDR3 is CASSLWWEGSYNEQFF. The CDR3 DNA follows: TGTGCCAGCAGCTTATGGTGGGAGGGCTCCTACAATGAGCAGTTCTTC. The chain has TRBV13 and TRBJ2-1, with 7 positions matching TRBD2. Germline trimming cut 2 bases from V and 0 bases from J; bases unmatched to any gene: 4. Germline lookup yields CDR1 PRHDT and CDR2 FYEKMQ (reference sequence). The CDR3 length is 16 residues.

The gene calls are TRBV18 and TRBJ1-1; D not resolved. The length of the CDR3 is 15 residues. CDR1 and CDR2 from the germline V gene are KGHSH and LQKENI. V was shortened by 6 bases and J by 1 base, with 15 bases between the two germline ends. CDR3 sequence: CASSPAREANTEAFF. CDR3 nucleotides: TGTGCCAGCTCCCCGGCACGGGAGGCGAACACTGAAGCTTTCTTT.

The chain employs TRBV7-3 and TRBJ1-1; D remains unclear. The CDR3 totals 14 residues. The germline CDR1 and CDR2 sequences are SGHTA and FQGTGA. Trimming shortened V by 5 bases and J by 5 bases, and 15 bases separated the two germline ends. The CDR3 coding sequence is TGTGCCAGCAGCCTCCAAGGGCGATTGACTGAAGCTTTCTTT. This encodes CASSLQGRLTEAFF.

This CDR3 reads CASSLWGAGELFF. In nucleotides, the CDR3 is TGTGCCAGCAGCCTCTGGGGGGCCGGGGAGCTGTTTTTT. The gene calls are TRBV5-6 and TRBJ2-2; D is perhaps TRBD2 (6 bases). The CDR3 runs 13 residues. CDR1 and CDR2 (germline): SGHDT, YYEEEE. V was trimmed by 4 bases and J by 6 bases, leaving 10 bases between them.

V gene TRBV5-4 combines with J gene TRBJ1-1, with 8 positions matching TRBD1. Per germline, CDR1 SGHNT and CDR2 YYREEE (reference sequence). There are 14 residues in the CDR3. The V gene end was trimmed by 3 bases and the J gene end by 1 base; junction bases not matched to a gene: 2. CDR3 sequence: CASSWTGPNTEAFF. DNA of the CDR3: TGTGCCAGCAGCTGGACAGGGCCGAACACTGAAGCTTTCTTT. The entire variable domain, with the rest obtained from reference TRBV5-4 and TRBJ1-1, is as follows: ETGVTQSPTHLIKTRGQQVTLRCSSQSGHNTVSWYQQALGQGPQFIFQYYREEENGRGNFPPRFSGLQFPNYSSELNVNALELDDSALYLCASSWTGPNTEAFFGQGTRLTVV.

The J gene is TRBJ1-6, the V gene TRBV2, with D hard to call. There are 13 residues in the CDR3. The V gene's germline CDR1 is SNHLY and CDR2 FYNNEI. The germline V and J ends were trimmed by 8 bases and 13 bases, with 18 bases remaining between them. The CDR3 spells CASHLGPPAPLHF. DNA of the CDR3: TGTGCCAGCCACTTGGGCCCCCCGGCGCCCCTCCACTTT. The variable domain in full, with the rest retrieved from reference TRBV2 and TRBJ1-6, is EPEVTQTPSHQVTQMGQEVILRCVPISNHLYFYWYRQILGQKVEFLVSFYNNEISEKSEIFDDQFSVERPDGSNFTLKIRSTKLEDSAMYFCASHLGPPAPLHFGNGTRLTVT.

The chain couples TRBV9 to TRBJ1-1; tentative D call: TRBD1 (5 bases). V dropped 0 bases and J dropped 4 bases, with 10 bases sitting between them. Germline CDR1 reads SGDLS; CDR2 reads YYNGEE. The CDR3 covers 14 residues. CDR3 sequence reads: CASSVVGVGTEAFF. CDR3 DNA: TGTGCCAGCAGCGTAGTGGGGGTTGGCACTGAAGCTTTCTTT.

This clone was found once. This chain links TRBV5-4 with TRBJ2-1; D might be TRBD1 (6 bases). Between the trimmed V and J ends, which lost 4 bases and 4 bases, there was a span of 12 bases. This CDR3 is 14 amino acids long. The germline V gene has CDR1 SGHNT and CDR2 YYREEE (reference sequence). The CDR3 is CASSATGSYNEQFF. DNA for the CDR3: TGTGCCAGCAGCGCTACAGGGTCTTACAATGAGCAGTTCTTC. Full variable domain (missing parts from reference TRBV5-4 and TRBJ2-1): ETGVTQSPTHLIKTRGQQVTLRCSSQSGHNTVSWYQQALGQGPQFIFQYYREEENGRGNFPPRFSGLQFPNYSSELNVNALELDDSALYLCASSATGSYNEQFFGPGTRLTVL.

V usage is TRBV15 and J usage is TRBJ1-4; D gene uncertain. This CDR3 spans 15 amino acids. CDR1 is LNHNV and CDR2 is YYDKDF in the germline V gene (reference sequence). V shed 3 bases and J shed 2 bases, with 10 bases lying between them. CDR3: CATSSNRLTNEKLFF. The CDR3 DNA sequence: TGTGCCACCAGCAGTAACCGGTTGACTAATGAAAAACTGTTTTTT.

The J gene is TRBJ2-3, the V gene TRBV13, with 10 bases aligning to TRBD2. Germline lookup yields CDR1 PRHDT and CDR2 FYEKMQ (reference sequence). V was clipped by 4 bases and J by 1 base; unmatched bases: 5. This CDR3 has 16 residues. CDR3 DNA: TGTGCCAGCAGCTCATCCGGGACTAGCGGCACAGATACGCAGTATTTT. Protein product: CASSSSGTSGTDTQYF.

The rearrangement joins TRBV4-2 to TRBJ1-5; D is perhaps TRBD1 (5 bases). From germline, CDR1 is LGHNA and CDR2 YNFKEQ. The CDR3 contains 16 residues. Trimming cost V 1 base and J 7 bases, with 17 bases left between them. The CDR3: CASSQATGPSRQPQHF. DNA of the CDR3: TGTGCCAGCAGCCAAGCGACGGGGCCCTCGCGACAGCCCCAGCATTTT.

CDR3 DNA: TGCGCCAGCAGCTTGTCCGGGACTAGCGGGAGGCACTACGAGCAGTACTTC. Its translation: CASSLSGTSGRHYEQYF. The J gene is TRBJ2-7, the V gene TRBV5-1, with 15 bases lining up with TRBD2. Germline loops: CDR1 SGHRS, CDR2 YFSETQ. This CDR3 region has 17 residues. After removal of 1 base from V and 3 bases from J, the junction contained 5 bases not matched to a gene.